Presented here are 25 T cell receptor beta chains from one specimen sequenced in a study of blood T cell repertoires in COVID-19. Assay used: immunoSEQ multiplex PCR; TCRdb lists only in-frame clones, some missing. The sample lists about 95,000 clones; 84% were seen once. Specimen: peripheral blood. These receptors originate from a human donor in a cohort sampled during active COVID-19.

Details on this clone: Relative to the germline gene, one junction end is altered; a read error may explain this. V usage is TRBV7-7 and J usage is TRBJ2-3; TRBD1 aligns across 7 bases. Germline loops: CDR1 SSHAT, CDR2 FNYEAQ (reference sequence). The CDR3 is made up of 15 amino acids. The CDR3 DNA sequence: TGTGCTAGCAGCTTACTAGGACAGGCCACAGATACGCAGTATTTT. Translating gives CASSLLGQATDTQYF.

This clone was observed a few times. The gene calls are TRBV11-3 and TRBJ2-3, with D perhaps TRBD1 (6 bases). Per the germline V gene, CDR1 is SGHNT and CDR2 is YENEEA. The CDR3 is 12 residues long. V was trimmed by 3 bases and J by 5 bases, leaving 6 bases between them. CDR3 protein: CASSFRGDTQYF. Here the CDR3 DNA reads TGTGCCAGCAGCTTCAGGGGAGATACGCAGTATTTT. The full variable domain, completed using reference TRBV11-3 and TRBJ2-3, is EAGVVQSPRYKIIEKKQPVAFWCNPISGHNTLYWYLQNLGQGPELLIRYENEEAVDDSQLPKDRFSAERLKGVDSTLKIQPAELGDSAVYLCASSFRGDTQYFGPGTRLTVL.

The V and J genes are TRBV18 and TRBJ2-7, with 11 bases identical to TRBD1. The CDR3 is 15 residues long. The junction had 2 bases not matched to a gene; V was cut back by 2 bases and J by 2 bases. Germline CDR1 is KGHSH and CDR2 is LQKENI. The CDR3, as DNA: TGTGCCAGCTCACCAGGGGGACAGGGGGCCTACGAGCAGTACTTC. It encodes CASSPGGQGAYEQYF.

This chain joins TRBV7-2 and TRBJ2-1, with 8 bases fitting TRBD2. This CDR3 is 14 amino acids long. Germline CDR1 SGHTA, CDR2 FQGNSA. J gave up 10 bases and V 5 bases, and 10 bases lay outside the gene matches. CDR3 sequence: CASSGGGTRTEQFF. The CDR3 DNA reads TGTGCCAGCAGCGGGGGAGGGACTAGAACAGAGCAGTTCTTC.

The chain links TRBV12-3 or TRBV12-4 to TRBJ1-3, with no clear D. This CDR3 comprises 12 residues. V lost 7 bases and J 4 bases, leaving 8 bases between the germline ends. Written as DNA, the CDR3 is TGTGCCAGCAAATCGAGCGGAAACACCATATATTTT. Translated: CASKSSGNTIYF.

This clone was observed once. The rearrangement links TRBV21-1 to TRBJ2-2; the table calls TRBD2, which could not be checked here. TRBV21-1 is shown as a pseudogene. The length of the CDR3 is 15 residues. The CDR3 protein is CASSKVVEGTGELFF. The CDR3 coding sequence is TGTGCCAGCAGCAAAGTAGTAGAGGGCACCGGGGAGCTGTTTTTT.

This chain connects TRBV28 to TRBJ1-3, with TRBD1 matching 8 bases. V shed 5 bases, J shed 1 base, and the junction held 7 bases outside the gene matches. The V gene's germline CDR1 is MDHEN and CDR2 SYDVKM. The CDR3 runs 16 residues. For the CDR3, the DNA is TGTGCCAGCAGTACGCGACAGGGGTGGTCTGGAAACACCATATATTTT. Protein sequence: CASSTRQGWSGNTIYF. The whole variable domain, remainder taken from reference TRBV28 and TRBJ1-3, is DVKVTQSSRYLVKRTGEKVFLECVQDMDHENMFWYRQDPGLGLRLIYFSYDVKMKEKGDIPEGYSVSREKKERFSLILESASTNQTSMYLCASSTRQGWSGNTIYFGEGSWLTVV.

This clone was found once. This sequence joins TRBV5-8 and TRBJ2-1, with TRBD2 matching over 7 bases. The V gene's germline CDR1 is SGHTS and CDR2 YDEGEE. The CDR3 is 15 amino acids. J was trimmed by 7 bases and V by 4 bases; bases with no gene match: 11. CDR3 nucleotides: TGTGCCAGCAGCCGCGGGGCGGGGGTCGGTAATGAGCAGTTCTTC. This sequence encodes CASSRGAGVGNEQFF.

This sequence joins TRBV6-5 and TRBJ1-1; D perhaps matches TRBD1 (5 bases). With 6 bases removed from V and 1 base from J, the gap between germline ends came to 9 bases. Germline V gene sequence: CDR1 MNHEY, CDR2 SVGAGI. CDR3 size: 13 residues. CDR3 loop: CASSTGRNTEAFF. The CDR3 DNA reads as TGTGCCAGCAGCACAGGTAGGAACACTGAAGCTTTCTTT.

CDR3 DNA sequence: TGTGCCAGCAGCTTAGATAGCGGACAGGGAACTGAAGCTTTCTTT. Its protein is CASSLDSGQGTEAFF. The chain combines TRBV11-2 with TRBJ1-1, with 8 nucleotides matching TRBD1. This CDR3 comprises 15 residues. From germline, CDR1 is SGHAT and CDR2 FQNNGV. V was pared by 0 bases and J by 5 bases, with 5 bases of the junction left unmatched. Supplemented by reference TRBV11-2 and TRBJ1-1, the full variable domain reads EAGVAQSPRYKIIEKRQSVAFWCNPISGHATLYWYQQILGQGPKLLIQFQNNGVVDDSQLPKDRFSAERLKGVDSTLKIQPAKLEDSAVYLCASSLDSGQGTEAFFGQGTRLTVV.

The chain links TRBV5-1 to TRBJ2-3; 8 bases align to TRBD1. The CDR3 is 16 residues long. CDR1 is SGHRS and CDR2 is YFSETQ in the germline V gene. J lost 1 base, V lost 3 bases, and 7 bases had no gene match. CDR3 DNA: TGCGCCAGCAGCTCGGCAGGGGGCGAGGGCACAGATACGCAGTATTTT. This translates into CASSSAGGEGTDTQYF.

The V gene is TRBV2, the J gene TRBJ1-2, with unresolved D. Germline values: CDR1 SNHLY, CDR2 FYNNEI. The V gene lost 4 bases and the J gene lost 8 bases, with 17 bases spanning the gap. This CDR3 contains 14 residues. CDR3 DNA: TGTGCCAGCAGTGGTGGACTGACGGAGGACGGCTACACCTTC. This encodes CASSGGLTEDGYTF.

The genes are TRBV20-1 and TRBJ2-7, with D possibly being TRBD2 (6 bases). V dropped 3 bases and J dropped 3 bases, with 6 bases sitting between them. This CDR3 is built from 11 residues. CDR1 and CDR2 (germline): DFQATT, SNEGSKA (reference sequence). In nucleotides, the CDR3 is TGCAGTGCTAGGCGGGACTACGAGCAGTACTTC. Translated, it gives CSARRDYEQYF.

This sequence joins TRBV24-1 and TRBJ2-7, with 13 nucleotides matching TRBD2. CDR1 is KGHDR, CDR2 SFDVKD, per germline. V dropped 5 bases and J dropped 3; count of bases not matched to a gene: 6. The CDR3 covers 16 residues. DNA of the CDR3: TGTGCCACCAGTGGTTTCGGGACTAGCGGGAACTACGAGCAGTACTTC. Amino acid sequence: CATSGFGTSGNYEQYF.

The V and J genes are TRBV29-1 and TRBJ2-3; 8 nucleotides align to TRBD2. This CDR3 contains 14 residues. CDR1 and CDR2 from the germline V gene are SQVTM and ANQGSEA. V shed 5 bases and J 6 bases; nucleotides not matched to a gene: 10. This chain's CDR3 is CSVLAGGILDTQYF. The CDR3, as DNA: TGCAGCGTTCTTGCGGGAGGCATCTTGGATACGCAGTATTTT.

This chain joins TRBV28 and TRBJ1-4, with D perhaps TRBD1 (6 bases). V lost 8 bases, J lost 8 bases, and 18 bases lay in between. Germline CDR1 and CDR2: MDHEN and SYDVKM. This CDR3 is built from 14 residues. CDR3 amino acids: CASCPGGRGEKLFF. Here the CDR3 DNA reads TGTGCCAGCTGCCCAGGAGGGAGGGGGGAAAAACTGTTTTTT. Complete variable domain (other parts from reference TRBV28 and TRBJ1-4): DVKVTQSSRYLVKRTGEKVFLECVQDMDHENMFWYRQDPGLGLRLIYFSYDVKMKEKGDIPEGYSVSREKKERFSLILESASTNQTSMYLCASCPGGRGEKLFFGSGTQLSVL.

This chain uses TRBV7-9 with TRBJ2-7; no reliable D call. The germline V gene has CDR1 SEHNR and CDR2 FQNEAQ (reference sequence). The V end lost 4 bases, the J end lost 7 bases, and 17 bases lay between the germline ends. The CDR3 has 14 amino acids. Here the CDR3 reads CASSSRTTFSEQYF. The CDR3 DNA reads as TGTGCCAGCAGCTCGAGAACTACGTTCAGTGAGCAGTACTTC. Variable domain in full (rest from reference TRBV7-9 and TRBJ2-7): DTGVSQNPRHKITKRGQNVTFRCDPISEHNRLYWYRQTLGQGPEFLTYFQNEAQLEKSRLLSDRFSAERPKGSFSTLEIQRTEQGDSAMYLCASSSRTTFSEQYFGPGTRLTVT.

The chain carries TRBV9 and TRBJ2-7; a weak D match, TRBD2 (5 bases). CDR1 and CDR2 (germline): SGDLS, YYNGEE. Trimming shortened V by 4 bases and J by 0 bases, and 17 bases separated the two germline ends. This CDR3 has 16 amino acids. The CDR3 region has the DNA TGTGCCAGCAGCCCCCGGGAAGCGCCCAGCTCCTACGAGCAGTACTTC. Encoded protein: CASSPREAPSSYEQYF.

The CDR3 loop is CASSPAPDSLYGYTF. DNA for the CDR3: TGTGCCAGCAGCCCCGCCCCTGACTCTCTCTATGGCTACACCTTC. The rearrangement uses TRBV9 and TRBJ1-2; no clear D gene. The CDR3 consists of 15 residues. Germline CDR1 is SGDLS and CDR2 is YYNGEE. Trimming stripped 4 bases from V and 4 bases from J, with 17 bases between.

CDR3 in amino acids: CASSQRGQPYGYTF. CDR3 bases: TGTGCCAGCAGCCAAAGGGGACAGCCCTATGGCTACACCTTC. This chain links TRBV7-9 with TRBJ1-2, with 7 nucleotides matching TRBD1. Germline V gene data show CDR1 as SEHNR and CDR2 as FQNEAQ (reference sequence). The V gene end was trimmed by 5 bases and the J gene end by 4 bases; junction bases not matched to a gene: 7. There are 14 residues in the CDR3.

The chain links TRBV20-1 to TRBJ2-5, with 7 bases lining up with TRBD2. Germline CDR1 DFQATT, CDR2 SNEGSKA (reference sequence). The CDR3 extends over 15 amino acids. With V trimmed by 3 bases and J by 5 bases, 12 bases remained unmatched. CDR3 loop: CSASVRGSTSETQYF. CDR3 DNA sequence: TGCAGTGCTAGTGTGCGGGGGTCTACCTCGGAGACCCAGTACTTC.

CDR3 loop: CASSPGPGQLYEQYF. CDR3 DNA sequence: TGCGCCAGCAGCCCCGGGCCGGGACAGCTCTACGAGCAGTACTTC. The rearrangement joins TRBV5-1 to TRBJ2-7; 7 positions agree with TRBD1. This CDR3 has 15 residues. After removal of 4 bases from V and 3 bases from J, the junction contained 10 bases not matched to a gene. The germline V gene encodes CDR1 SGHRS and CDR2 YFSETQ.

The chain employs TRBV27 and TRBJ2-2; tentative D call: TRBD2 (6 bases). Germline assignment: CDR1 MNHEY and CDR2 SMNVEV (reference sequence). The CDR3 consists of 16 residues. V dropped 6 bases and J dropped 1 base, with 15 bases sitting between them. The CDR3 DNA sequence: TGTGCCAGCAGGGAAAGTGGACTACTGAACACCGGGGAGCTGTTTTTT. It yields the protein CASRESGLLNTGELFF.

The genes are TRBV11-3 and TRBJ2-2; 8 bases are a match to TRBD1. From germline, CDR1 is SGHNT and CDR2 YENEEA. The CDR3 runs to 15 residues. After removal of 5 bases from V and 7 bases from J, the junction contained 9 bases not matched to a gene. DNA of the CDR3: TGTGCCAGCAGCCCGAGGACAGGGTTGAGCGGGGAGCTGTTTTTT. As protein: CASSPRTGLSGELFF.

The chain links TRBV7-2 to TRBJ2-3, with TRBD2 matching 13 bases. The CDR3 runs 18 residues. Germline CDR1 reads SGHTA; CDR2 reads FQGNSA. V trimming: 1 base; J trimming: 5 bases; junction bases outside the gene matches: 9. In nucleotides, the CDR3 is TGTGCCAGCAGCTTAGTCGGCACTAGCGGGGGGGGGAAAGATACGCAGTATTTT. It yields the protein CASSLVGTSGGGKDTQYF.